Presented here are 24 T cell receptor beta chains from one specimen sequenced in a study of T cell responses to AZD1222 COVID-19 vaccine. Generated by immunoSEQ multiplex PCR, the TCRdb table keeps only in-frame clones and is missing some. Of 100,000 to 150,000 clones in the sample, about nine tenths were seen once. The sequenced sample was peripheral blood, obtained on day 0 of AZD1222 vaccination. These receptors all stem from an adult in good health.

This chain links TRBV7-9 with TRBJ2-4, with D tentatively TRBD1 or TRBD2 (5 bases each). This CDR3 has 15 residues. The V end was cut by 6 bases, the J end by 6 bases, with 18 bases between. Germline lookup yields CDR1 SEHNR and CDR2 FQNEAQ (reference sequence). In DNA form, the CDR3 reads TGTGCCAGCAGTGCACTCCCGACAGAGGGAAACATTCAGTACTTC. As protein: CASSALPTEGNIQYF. The full variable domain, in which reference TRBV7-9 and TRBJ2-4 provide the parts outside the CDR3, is DTGVSQNPRHKITKRGQNVTFRCDPISEHNRLYWYRQTLGQGPEFLTYFQNEAQLEKSRLLSDRFSAERPKGSFSTLEIQRTEQGDSAMYLCASSALPTEGNIQYFGAGTRLSVL.

The rearrangement links TRBV10-3 to TRBJ2-1, with 9 bases matching TRBD1. V shed 6 bases and J 5 bases; nucleotides not matched to a gene: 8. Germline CDR1 and CDR2: ENHRY and SYGVKD. The CDR3 totals 15 residues. The CDR3 is CAISLGQGNHNEQFF. The CDR3 DNA follows: TGTGCCATCAGCCTGGGACAGGGTAACCACAATGAGCAGTTCTTC.

This clone is a singleton in its sample. The chain carries TRBV29-1 and TRBJ2-7; tentatively, D is TRBD1 (6 bases). V was cut by 6 bases and J by 3 bases, with 9 bases left in between. This CDR3 spans 11 amino acids. Germline assignment: CDR1 SQVTM and CDR2 ANQGSEA. For the CDR3, the DNA is TGCAGCGTCGGACAGAACTACGAGCAGTACTTC. This translates into CSVGQNYEQYF.

The chain joins TRBV5-4 to TRBJ2-1; 8 bases fit TRBD2. The CDR3 contains 15 residues. Trimming removed 3 bases from V and 7 bases from J; junction bases left unmatched: 9. Germline V gene lookup returns CDR1 SGHNT and CDR2 YYREEE (reference sequence). The CDR3 sequence: CASSSRGGSWNEQFF. The CDR3, as DNA: TGTGCCAGCAGCTCCCGGGGGGGCTCCTGGAATGAGCAGTTCTTC.

V usage is TRBV19 and J usage is TRBJ1-1; D remains ambiguous. Germline-derived CDR1 and CDR2 are LNHDA and SQIVND (reference sequence). This CDR3 spans 13 amino acids. Trimming took 5 bases from V and 1 from J, leaving 8 bases between them. DNA for the CDR3: TGTGCCAGTAGTGTTGAAAGGAACACTGAAGCTTTCTTT. Protein product: CASSVERNTEAFF.

The chain has TRBV29-1 and TRBJ2-3; TRBD2 agrees at 14 bases. CDR3 size: 14 residues. Trimming took 6 bases from V and 8 from J; bases not matched to a gene: 7. Germline CDR1 SQVTM, CDR2 ANQGSEA. CDR3 coding DNA: TGCAGCGTGTCGACTAGCGGGGGGGCCGGTACGCAGTATTTT. This sequence encodes CSVSTSGGAGTQYF.

The chain carries TRBV3-1 (or the pseudogene TRBV3-2) and TRBJ2-7, with 8 bases fitting TRBD1. Trimming at V came to 4 bases and at J to 5 bases, leaving 7 bases not matched to a gene. The CDR3 loop spans 14 amino acids. Per germline, CDR1 LGHDT and CDR2 YNNKEL (reference sequence). In nucleotides, the CDR3 is TGTGCCAGCAGCCCTCTACCGGACAGGGACGAGCAGTACTTC. Translated, it gives CASSPLPDRDEQYF.

This chain connects TRBV27 to TRBJ2-2, with 8 bases aligning to TRBD1. V was clipped by 6 bases and J by 5 bases; unmatched bases: 5. The CDR3 spans 14 residues. Germline V gives CDR1 MNHEY, CDR2 SMNVEV (reference sequence). CDR3 amino acids: CASSPDRATGELFF. As DNA, the CDR3 is TGTGCCAGCAGCCCGGACAGGGCTACCGGGGAGCTGTTTTTT.

J is TRBJ2-7 and V is TRBV7-2; possible D gene TRBD2, 5 bases. The germline V gene has CDR1 SGHTA and CDR2 FQGNSA. Trimming left V 6 bases short and J 2 bases short, with 8 bases between. CDR3 size: 12 residues. The CDR3 spells CASSFGTYEQYF. The CDR3 DNA sequence: TGTGCCAGCAGTTTCGGGACCTACGAGCAGTACTTC.

This clone appeared a single time. This chain joins TRBV7-8 and TRBJ2-7, with TRBD1 matching 9 bases. Per germline, CDR1 SGHVS and CDR2 FQNEAQ. The length of the CDR3 is 14 residues. Trimming removed 5 bases from V and 4 bases from J; junction bases left unmatched: 6. The CDR3 region is CASSLGTGRYEQYF. The CDR3 DNA sequence: TGTGCCAGCAGCCTCGGGACAGGGCGATACGAGCAGTACTTC.

The chain is built from TRBV9 and TRBJ2-7, with 10 bases matching TRBD1. Germline V gene sequence: CDR1 SGDLS, CDR2 YYNGEE. The V gene end was trimmed by 1 base and the J gene end by 7 bases; junction bases not matched to a gene: 8. This CDR3 is built from 15 residues. The CDR3 DNA reads TGTGCCAGCAGCGTAACTGGGACAGGGGTGGGTGAGCAGTACTTC. It translates to CASSVTGTGVGEQYF.

The gene calls are TRBV24-1 and TRBJ1-2, with D uncertain. The CDR3 contains 13 residues. CDR1 and CDR2 (germline): KGHDR, SFDVKD. V lost 3 bases, J lost 8 bases, and 12 bases lay in between. This CDR3 reads CATSDLGGSGYTF. The DNA for the CDR3 is TGTGCCACCAGTGATCTCGGAGGTAGCGGCTACACCTTC.

This clone was seen only a few times. The CDR3 reads CASSTRWGGDSDTQYF. CDR3 bases: TGTGCCAGCAGCACCCGGTGGGGGGGCGATTCGGATACGCAGTATTTT. The chain is built from TRBV11-3 and TRBJ2-3; D is perhaps TRBD2 (7 bases). Germline CDR1 and CDR2: SGHNT and YENEEA. The CDR3 runs to 16 residues. Trimming took 5 bases from V and 6 from J, leaving 21 bases between them.

This CDR3 is CASSTNRGGRDEQYF. In DNA, the CDR3 is TGTGCCAGCAGCACCAACCGGGGGGGGAGAGACGAGCAGTACTTC. V gene TRBV7-2 combines with J gene TRBJ2-7; TRBD2 matches at 8 bases. Looked up from germline, CDR1 is SGHTA and CDR2 is FQGNSA. The V and J ends lost 5 bases and 5 bases, in that order; junction bases with no gene match: 11. This CDR3 is 15 amino acids long. Drawing the rest from reference TRBV7-2 and TRBJ2-7, the complete variable domain is GAGVSQSPSNKVTEKGKDVELRCDPISGHTALYWYRQSLGQGLEFLIYFQGNSAPDKSGLPSDRFSAERTGGSVSTLTIQRTQQEDSAVYLCASSTNRGGRDEQYFGPGTRLTVT.

With respect to this clone: At one boundary the junction diverges from the germline segment, which might be a read error. This chain uses TRBV7-7 with TRBJ2-3; 11 bases line up with TRBD2. This CDR3 is 15 amino acids long. Germline values: CDR1 SSHAT, CDR2 FNYEAQ (reference sequence). The CDR3 protein is CASSSTSGGSATQYF. In DNA form, the CDR3 reads TGTGCTAGCAGCTCCACTAGCGGGGGCTCTGCTACGCAGTATTTT.

The chain recombines TRBV6-5 with TRBJ1-6; D is unresolved. V was clipped by 5 bases and J by 7 bases, with 15 bases between them. The length of the CDR3 is 15 residues. Germline CDR1 reads MNHEY; CDR2 reads SVGAGI. CDR3 residues: CASSTLTLGNSPLHF. The CDR3 nucleotides read TGTGCCAGCAGTACCCTCACCCTTGGGAATTCACCCCTCCACTTT.

The chain recombines TRBV5-6 with TRBJ1-2; the match to TRBD1 covers 9 bases. This CDR3 is built from 13 residues. Germline CDR1 SGHDT, CDR2 YYEEEE. The J segment lost 7 bases and the V segment lost 3 bases, leaving 4 bases of the junction unmatched. CDR3 in amino acids: CASSSTGGVGYTF. The CDR3 region has the DNA TGTGCCAGCAGCTCCACAGGGGGCGTTGGCTACACCTTC.

This rearrangement joins TRBV27 to TRBJ1-1; 10 bases fit TRBD1. CDR1 MNHEY and CDR2 SMNVEV come from the germline V gene (reference sequence). The ends lost 8 bases at V and 4 bases at J; junction bases unmatched: 1. This CDR3 contains 12 residues. Here the CDR3 DNA reads TGTGCCAGCCGGACAGGGGGCACTGAAGCTTTCTTT. This sequence encodes CASRTGGTEAFF.

The V gene is TRBV19, the J gene TRBJ1-2, with D possibly being TRBD1 (6 bases). CDR1 LNHDA and CDR2 SQIVND come from the germline V gene (reference sequence). V was trimmed by 4 bases and J by 6 bases, leaving 15 bases between them. The CDR3 is 14 amino acids. CDR3 residues: CASSTGQNGNGYTF. DNA of the CDR3: TGTGCCAGTAGTACTGGACAGAATGGAAATGGCTACACCTTC.

The V call is TRBV11-3, the J call TRBJ2-7; TRBD2 might be the D (6 bases). From germline, CDR1 is SGHNT and CDR2 YENEEA. The CDR3 is 15 amino acids. Trimming left V 0 bases short and J 6 bases short, with 15 bases between. The chain's CDR3 is CASSLDPGGSSEQYF. The CDR3 bases are TGTGCCAGCAGCTTAGATCCAGGAGGGTCGTCCGAGCAGTACTTC.

The chain is built from TRBV2 and TRBJ2-3; TRBD2 aligns across 15 bases. The CDR3 totals 19 residues. The junction had 8 bases not matched to a gene; V was cut back by 2 bases and J by 2 bases. Per germline, CDR1 SNHLY and CDR2 FYNNEI. CDR3 in amino acids: CASSEPGLAGGPVTDTQYF. CDR3 nucleotide sequence: TGTGCCAGCAGTGAACCCGGACTAGCGGGGGGGCCGGTCACAGATACGCAGTATTTT.

The genes are TRBV6-2 or TRBV6-3 and TRBJ2-7, with 9 nucleotides matching TRBD1. The germline V gene has CDR1 MNHEY and CDR2 SVGEGT. With V trimmed by 2 bases and J by 0 bases, 5 bases remained unmatched. This CDR3 has 16 residues. CDR3 sequence reads: CASSYGTGRVSYEQYF. For the CDR3, the DNA is TGTGCCAGCAGTTACGGGACAGGGAGAGTCTCCTACGAGCAGTACTTC.

J is TRBJ2-5 and V is TRBV2; 9 nucleotides agree with TRBD1. Trimming cost V 4 bases and J 6 bases; bases outside gene matches: 6. Germline CDR1 and CDR2: SNHLY and FYNNEI. The CDR3 covers 14 residues. The CDR3: CASSAPQGAKTQYF. DNA of the CDR3: TGTGCCAGCAGTGCCCCACAGGGGGCGAAGACCCAGTACTTC.

V is TRBV7-2 and J is TRBJ2-3; tentative D call: TRBD2 (5 bases). The length of the CDR3 is 15 residues. Looked up from germline, CDR1 is SGHTA and CDR2 is FQGNSA. Trimming cost V 5 bases and J 5 bases, with 17 bases left between them. DNA of the CDR3: TGTGCCAGCAGCAGGACCACCTTCGGACTAGATACGCAGTATTTT. Translating gives CASSRTTFGLDTQYF. The full variable domain, its missing parts supplied by reference TRBV7-2 and TRBJ2-3, is GAGVSQSPSNKVTEKGKDVELRCDPISGHTALYWYRQSLGQGLEFLIYFQGNSAPDKSGLPSDRFSAERTGGSVSTLTIQRTQQEDSAVYLCASSRTTFGLDTQYFGPGTRLTVL.